Listed below are T cell receptor beta chains from one sample, sequenced in a study of blood T cell repertoires in COVID-19. TCRdb's table, derived via immunoSEQ multiplex PCR, lists solely in-frame clones and lacks some. The table has more than 90,000 clones, approximately 88% seen once; the top ten hold approximately 0.75%. Sequencing input: peripheral blood. Receptors originate from a woman aged 70-85 years with acute or convalescent COVID-19. CDR3s include the opening cysteine and the closing phenylalanine or tryptophan. A D gene is named only where the DNA matches it firmly. Clone size is stated in some rows and not others, as once, few, many or a class when expanded.

>TRBV6-5|.|.|TRBJ1-1
CASSPSLQTEAFF
TGTGCCAGCAGCCCCTCTTTACAAACTGAAGCTTTCTTT
>TRBV20-1|.|.|TRBJ2-7
CSASLAYEQYF
TGCAGTGCTAGCTTAGCCTACGAGCAGTACTTC
>TRBV2|TRBD2|.|TRBJ2-1
CASSQRVAGQGANEQFF
TGTGCCAGCAGTCAACGGGTAGCGGGCCAAGGGGCCAATGAGCAGTTCTTC
>TRBV19|.|.|TRBJ1-3
CASSGQAEPIYF
TGTGCCAGTAGTGGACAAGCCGAGCCCATATATTTT
>TRBV5-6|TRBD2|.|TRBJ2-3
CASSLMVAGRSTDTQYF
TGTGCCAGCAGCTTGATGGTAGCGGGGCGAAGCACAGATACGCAGTATTTT
>TRBV6-5|.|.|TRBJ1-5
CASSLRGGNQPQHF
TGTGCCAGCAGTTTACGGGGTGGTAATCAGCCCCAGCATTTT
>TRBV11-3|TRBD2|few|TRBJ2-3
CASSFGSGGTDTQYF
TGTGCCAGCAGCTTTGGTAGCGGGGGGACAGATACGCAGTATTTT
>TRBV10-3|.|once|TRBJ2-2
CAISGPEGSTNTGELFF
TGTGCCATCAGTGGGCCTGAGGGATCCACGAACACCGGGGAGCTGTTTTTT
>TRBV13|TRBD2|.|TRBJ2-1
CASSALGLAGAYNEQFF
TGTGCCAGCAGCGCGCTGGGACTAGCGGGGGCCTACAATGAGCAGTTCTTC
>TRBV13|.|.|TRBJ1-1
CATSRVVNEAFF
TGTGCCACCAGTCGGGTCGTTAATGAAGCTTTCTTT
>TRBV7-9|TRBD1|.|TRBJ1-5
CASSLGDRGTQHF
TGTGCCAGCAGCCTAGGCGACAGGGGAACCCAGCATTTT
>TRBV19|TRBD2|.|TRBJ2-4
CASKWLAGNIQYF
TGTGCCAGTAAGTGGCTAGCGGGAAACATTCAGTACTTC
>TRBV10-2|TRBD2|.|TRBJ2-1
CASFDSGWREDEQFF
TGCGCCAGCTTTGATTCTGGGTGGCGGGAGGATGAGCAGTTCTTC
>TRBV6-1|.|.|TRBJ1-1
CASSDNLVLNTEAFF
TGTGCCAGCAGTGATAACCTAGTATTGAACACTGAAGCTTTCTTT
>TRBV5-4|.|.|TRBJ2-7
CASSPAGGRAGGEQYF
TGTGCCAGCAGCCCCGCTGGGGGGCGGGCAGGGGGTGAGCAGTACTTC
>TRBV6-6|.|.|TRBJ2-7
CASTGADRAYEQYF
TGTGCCAGCACCGGAGCCGATCGGGCCTACGAGCAGTACTTC
>TRBV5-1|.|.|TRBJ2-7
CASSPDRGWHF
TGCGCCAGCAGCCCTGATCGGGGGTGGCACTTC
>TRBV7-8|TRBD2|.|TRBJ2-5
CASSSSLAGGQETQYF
TGTGCCAGCAGCTCATCACTAGCGGGGGGCCAAGAGACCCAGTACTTC
>TRBV6-5|TRBD2|.|TRBJ2-7
CASDSGRVGEQYF
TGTGCCAGCGATAGCGGGAGAGTGGGCGAGCAGTACTTC
>TRBV3-1/TRBV3-2|.|.|TRBJ1-4
CASSQGPSEEKLFF
TGTGCCAGCAGCCAAGGCCCGAGCGAGGAAAAACTGTTTTTT
>TRBV10-3|.|.|TRBJ1-6
CAIREESIAYNSPLHF
TGTGCCATCAGGGAAGAAAGTATAGCGTATAATTCACCCCTCCACTTT
>TRBV28|TRBD1|.|TRBJ2-7
CASSLGQVYEQYF
TGTGCCAGCAGCTTGGGACAGGTCTACGAGCAGTACTTC
>TRBV11-2|.|.|TRBJ2-1
CASSPRRGSYNEQFF
TGTGCCAGCAGCCCCCGTCGGGGCTCCTACAATGAGCAGTTCTTC
>TRBV5-1|TRBD2|.|TRBJ2-7
CASSLTSERGAGEQYF
TGCGCCAGCAGCTTGACTAGCGAGCGGGGGGCGGGCGAGCAGTACTTC
>TRBV2|.|.|TRBJ1-6
CASSERGGNSPLHF
TGTGCCAGCAGTGAAAGGGGGGGCAATTCACCCCTCCACTTT
>TRBV10-3|.|.|TRBJ1-1
CATGENTEAFF
TGTGCAACGGGGGAGAACACTGAAGCTTTCTTT
>TRBV19|TRBD1|.|TRBJ1-1
CASTAVRGLTLNTEAFF
TGTGCCAGTACGGCGGTCAGGGGGCTAACCTTGAACACTGAAGCTTTCTTT
>TRBV6-6|.|few|TRBJ2-7
CASSGNPYEQYF
TGTGCCAGCTCGGGTAACCCTTACGAGCAGTACTTC
>TRBV11-2|TRBD1|once|TRBJ1-2
CASSSLGQGAIGYTF
TGTGCCAGCAGCTCTTTAGGACAGGGGGCCATTGGCTACACCTTC
>TRBV5-6|TRBD2|.|TRBJ2-7
CAASSGSSYEQYF
TGTGCCGCGTCCAGCGGGAGCTCCTACGAGCAGTACTTC
>TRBV7-6|TRBD2|.|TRBJ2-3
CASSLTGRGTDTQYF
TGTGCCAGCAGCTTAACGGGGAGGGGCACAGATACGCAGTATTTT
>TRBV5-1|.|once|TRBJ2-5
CASSLAPGRETQYF
TGCGCCAGCAGCTTGGCCCCGGGGAGGGAGACCCAGTACTTC
>TRBV3-1/TRBV3-2|.|once|TRBJ2-3
CASSQGATDTQYF
TGTGCCAGCAGCCAAGGGGCCACAGATACGCAGTATTTT
>TRBV15|TRBD1|.|TRBJ2-7
CATSRGGQGYDEQYF
TGTGCCACCAGCAGGGGCGGACAGGGGTACGACGAGCAGTACTTC
>TRBV5-1|TRBD2|.|TRBJ2-7
CASSLYSGASYEQYF
TGCGCCAGCAGCTTGTACAGCGGGGCATCCTACGAGCAGTACTTC
>TRBV9|TRBD2|.|TRBJ2-5
CASSARGGEETQYF
TGTGCCAGCAGCGCACGGGGAGGGGAAGAGACCCAGTACTTC
>TRBV18|.|.|TRBJ2-1
CASSPPGLLGNEQFF
TGTGCCAGCTCACCACCGGGACTTCTCGGCAATGAGCAGTTCTTC
>TRBV19|.|once|TRBJ2-7
CASSMGGSTYEQYF
TGTGCCAGTAGCATGGGGGGTTCGACGTACGAGCAGTACTTC
>TRBV28|TRBD1|.|TRBJ2-1
CASRARQGTYNEQFF
TGTGCCAGCAGGGCTCGACAGGGTACCTACAATGAGCAGTTCTTC
>TRBV5-4|.|.|TRBJ1-1
CASSPLLRNTEAFF
TGTGCCAGCAGCCCCCTTCTCCGGAACACTGAAGCTTTCTTT
>TRBV3-1/TRBV3-2|TRBD1|.|TRBJ1-1
CASSRLDRATEAFF
TGTGCCAGCAGCCGCCTGGACAGGGCCACTGAAGCTTTCTTT
>TRBV3-1/TRBV3-2|TRBD2|.|TRBJ2-2
CASSLGGGSNTGELFF
TGTGCCAGCAGCCTCGGCGGGGGGTCCAACACCGGGGAGCTGTTTTTT
>TRBV11-2|TRBD2|.|TRBJ2-6
CASFSPSGRAGANVLTF
TGTGCCAGCTTTAGCCCTAGCGGGAGGGCTGGGGCCAACGTCCTGACTTTC